The clone carrying this T cell receptor (beta chain) was detected only once. This sample stems from a study of CD8 T cells in Susac syndrome. Across the study: Treatment status at blood draw for the Susac syndrome patients was therapy-naive, corticosteroids, or intravenous immunoglobulin alone.

Reverse transcription of roughly 0.5 to 1 ug RNA was performed with random hexamers. TCRdb re-called the immunoSEQ multiplex PCR reads through MiXCR, storing one row per CDR3 protein. The table lists approximately 190,000 distinct CDR3 sequences, around 90% of them singletons. TCR beta sequencing was performed on blood CD8+ and CD4+ T cells. TEMRA cells were enriched by FACS, while CD8+ and CD4+ T cells were obtained through a negative isolation that was performed magnetically. The sequenced sample was CD4+ T cells from PBMCs. The clonotype comes from a human donor with Susac syndrome.

CDR3 nucleotides: TGTGCCAGCAGCCAAGGGACAGGGGTCGGATTGGCCACCGGGGAGCTGTTTTTT. Amino acids: CASSQGTGVGLATGELFF. The chain has TRBV3-1 and TRBJ2-2; the match to TRBD1 covers 9 bases. CDR1 is LGHDT and CDR2 is YNNKEL in the germline V gene (reference sequence). The CDR3 is 18 residues long. Trimming took 1 base from V and 4 from J; bases not matched to a gene: 10.